This entry is about one TCR beta chain. Its target is not known. The sample originates from a study of PD-1 blockade in mismatch repair-deficient tumors. Overall study: Patients had 12 to 13 mismatch repair-deficient cancer types and were previously treated and progressing. Points from the study as a whole: After pembrolizumab, tumor-resident clones rose rapidly, then generally contracted before radiologic responses.

Mismatch repair deficiency was confirmed in all patients, by PCR or immunohistochemistry. A few pembrolizumab responders had their TCRs sequenced. Method: immunoSEQ multiplex PCR; TCRdb's copy keeps in-frame clones and lacks some. The data show 95,000 to 150,000 clones, roughly 86% seen once. The germline V gene has CDR1 SEHNR and CDR2 FQNEAQ (reference sequence). The CDR3 spans 14 residues. After removal of 3 bases from V and 4 bases from J, the junction contained 4 bases not matched to a gene. The V and J genes are TRBV7-9 and TRBJ2-5, with 8 bases that match TRBD2. Source: peripheral blood, taken 44 weeks after starting pembrolizumab. The sequence came from an adult with mismatch repair-deficient cancer. As DNA, the CDR3 is TGTGCCAGCAGCTTCAGCGGGAGAGGAGAGACCCAGTACTTC. Translation: CASSFSGRGETQYF.